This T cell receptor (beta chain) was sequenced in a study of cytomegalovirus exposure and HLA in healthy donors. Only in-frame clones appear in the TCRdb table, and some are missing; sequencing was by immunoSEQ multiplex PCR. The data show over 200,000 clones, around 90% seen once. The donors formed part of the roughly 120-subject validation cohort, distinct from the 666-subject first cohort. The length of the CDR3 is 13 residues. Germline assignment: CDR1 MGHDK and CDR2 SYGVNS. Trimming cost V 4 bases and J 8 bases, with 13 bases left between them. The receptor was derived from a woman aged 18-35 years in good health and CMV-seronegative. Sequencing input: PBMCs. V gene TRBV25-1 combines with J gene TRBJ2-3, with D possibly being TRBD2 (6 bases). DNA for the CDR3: TGTGCCAGCAGTGGACCTTTGGGAGGTACGCAGTATTTT. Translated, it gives CASSGPLGGTQYF.